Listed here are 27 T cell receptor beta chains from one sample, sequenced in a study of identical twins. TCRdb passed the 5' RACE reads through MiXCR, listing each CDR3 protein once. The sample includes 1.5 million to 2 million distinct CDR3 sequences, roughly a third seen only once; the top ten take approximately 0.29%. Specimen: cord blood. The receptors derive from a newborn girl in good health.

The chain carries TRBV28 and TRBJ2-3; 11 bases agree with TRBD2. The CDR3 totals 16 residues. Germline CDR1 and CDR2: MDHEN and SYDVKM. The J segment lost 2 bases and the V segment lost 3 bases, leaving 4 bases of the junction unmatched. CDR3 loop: CASSFLSGRDTDTQYF. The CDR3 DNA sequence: TGTGCCAGCAGTTTTCTTAGCGGGAGGGACACAGATACGCAGTATTTT. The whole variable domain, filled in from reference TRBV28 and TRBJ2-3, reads DVKVTQSSRYLVKRTGEKVFLECVQDMDHENMFWYRQDPGLGLRLIYFSYDVKMKEKGDIPEGYSVSREKKERFSLILESASTNQTSMYLCASSFLSGRDTDTQYFGPGTRLTVL.

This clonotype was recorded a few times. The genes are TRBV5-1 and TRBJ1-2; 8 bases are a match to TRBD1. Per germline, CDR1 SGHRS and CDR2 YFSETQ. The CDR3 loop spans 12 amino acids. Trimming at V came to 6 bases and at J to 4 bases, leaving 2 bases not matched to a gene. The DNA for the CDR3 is TGCGCCAGCAATACAGGGGGCTATGGCTACACCTTC. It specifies CASNTGGYGYTF.

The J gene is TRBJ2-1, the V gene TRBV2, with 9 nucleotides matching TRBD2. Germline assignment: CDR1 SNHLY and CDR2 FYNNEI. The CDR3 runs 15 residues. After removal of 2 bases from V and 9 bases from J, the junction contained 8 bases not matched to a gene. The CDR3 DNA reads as TGTGCCAGCAGTGAATTAGGGACTAGCTTCGGTGAGCAGTTCTTC. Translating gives CASSELGTSFGEQFF.

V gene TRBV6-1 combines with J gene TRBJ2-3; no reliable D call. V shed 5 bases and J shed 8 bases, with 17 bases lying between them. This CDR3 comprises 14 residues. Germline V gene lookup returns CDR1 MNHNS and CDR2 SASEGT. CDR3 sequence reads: CASSPTVLLPTQYF. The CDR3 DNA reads TGTGCCAGCAGTCCGACTGTTCTCCTTCCTACGCAGTATTTT.

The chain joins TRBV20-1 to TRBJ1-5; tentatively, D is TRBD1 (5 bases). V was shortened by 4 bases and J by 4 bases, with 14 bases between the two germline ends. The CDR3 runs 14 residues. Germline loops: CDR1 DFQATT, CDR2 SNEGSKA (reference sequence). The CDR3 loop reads CSAIVRVLNQPQHF. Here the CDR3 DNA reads TGCAGTGCTATTGTCAGGGTCCTAAATCAGCCCCAGCATTTT.

The CDR3 region has the DNA TGTGCCAGCAGTTTAGCGCTTGGCCGGGGATCGGATACGCAGTATTTT. Translating gives CASSLALGRGSDTQYF. The rearrangement uses TRBV12-3 or TRBV12-4 and TRBJ2-3, with a possible D match to TRBD2 (5 bases). This CDR3 is built from 16 residues. V was clipped by 0 bases and J by 6 bases, with 16 bases between them.

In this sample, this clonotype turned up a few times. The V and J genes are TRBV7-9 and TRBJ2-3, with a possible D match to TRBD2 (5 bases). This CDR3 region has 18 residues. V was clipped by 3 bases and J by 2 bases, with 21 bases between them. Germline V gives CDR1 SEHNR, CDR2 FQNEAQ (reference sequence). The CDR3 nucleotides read TGTGCCAGCAGCTTTTTCTTTCGGCCCTGGGAGCACACAGATACGCAGTATTTT. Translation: CASSFFFRPWEHTDTQYF.

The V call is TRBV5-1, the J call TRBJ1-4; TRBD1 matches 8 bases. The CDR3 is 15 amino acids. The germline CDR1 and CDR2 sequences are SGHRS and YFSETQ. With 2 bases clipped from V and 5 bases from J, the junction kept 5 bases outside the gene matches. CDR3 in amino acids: CASSFQGARNEKLFF. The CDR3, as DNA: TGCGCCAGCAGCTTCCAGGGGGCGAGGAATGAAAAACTGTTTTTT.

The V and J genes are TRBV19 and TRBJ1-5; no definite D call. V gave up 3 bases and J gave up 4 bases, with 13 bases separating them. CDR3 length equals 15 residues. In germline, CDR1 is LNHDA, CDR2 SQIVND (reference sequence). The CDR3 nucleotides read TGTGCCAGTAGTATCCGAAGGGCCGGGAATCAGCCCCAGCATTTT. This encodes CASSIRRAGNQPQHF.

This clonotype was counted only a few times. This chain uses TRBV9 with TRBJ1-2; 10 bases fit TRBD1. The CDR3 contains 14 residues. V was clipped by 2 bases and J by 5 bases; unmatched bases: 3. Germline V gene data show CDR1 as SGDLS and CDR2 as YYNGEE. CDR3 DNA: TGTGCCAGCAGCGTTGAGGACAGGGGGTATGGCTACACCTTC. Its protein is CASSVEDRGYGYTF.

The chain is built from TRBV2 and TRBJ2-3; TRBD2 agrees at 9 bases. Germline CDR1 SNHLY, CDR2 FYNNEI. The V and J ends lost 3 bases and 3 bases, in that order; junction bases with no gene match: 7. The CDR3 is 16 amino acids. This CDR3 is CASSERVAGVTDTQYF. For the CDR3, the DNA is TGTGCCAGCAGTGAGAGGGTAGCGGGAGTTACAGATACGCAGTATTTT. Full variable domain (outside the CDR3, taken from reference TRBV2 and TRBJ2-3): EPEVTQTPSHQVTQMGQEVILRCVPISNHLYFYWYRQILGQKVEFLVSFYNNEISEKSEIFDDQFSVERPDGSNFTLKIRSTKLEDSAMYFCASSERVAGVTDTQYFGPGTRLTVL.

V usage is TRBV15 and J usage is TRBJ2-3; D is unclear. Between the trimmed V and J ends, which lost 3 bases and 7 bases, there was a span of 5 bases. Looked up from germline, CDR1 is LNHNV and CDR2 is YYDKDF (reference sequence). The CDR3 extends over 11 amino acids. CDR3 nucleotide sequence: TGTGCCACCAGCAGGGTGAATACGCAGTATTTT. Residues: CATSRVNTQYF.

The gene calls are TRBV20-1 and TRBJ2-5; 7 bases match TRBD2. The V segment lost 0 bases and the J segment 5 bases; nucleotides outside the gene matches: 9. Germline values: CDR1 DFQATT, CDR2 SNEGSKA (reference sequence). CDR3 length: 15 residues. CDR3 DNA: TGCAGTGCTAGAGATTTCGCGGGAGTATTGGAGACCCAGTACTTC. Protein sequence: CSARDFAGVLETQYF.

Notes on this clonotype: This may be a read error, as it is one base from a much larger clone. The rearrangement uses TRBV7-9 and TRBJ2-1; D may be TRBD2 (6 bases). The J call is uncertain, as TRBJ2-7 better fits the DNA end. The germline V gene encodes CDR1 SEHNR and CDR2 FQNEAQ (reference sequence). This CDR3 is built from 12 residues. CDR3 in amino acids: CASGGTYNEQYF. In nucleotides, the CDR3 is TGTGCCAGCGGGGGGACCTACAATGAGCAGTACTTC.

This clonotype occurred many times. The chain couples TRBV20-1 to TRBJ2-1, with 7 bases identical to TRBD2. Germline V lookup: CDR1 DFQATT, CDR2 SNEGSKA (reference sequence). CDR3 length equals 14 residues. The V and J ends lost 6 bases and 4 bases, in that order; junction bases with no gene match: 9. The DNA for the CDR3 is TGCAGTGCCCGACGGAGCGGGGTTTACAATGAGCAGTTCTTC. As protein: CSARRSGVYNEQFF.

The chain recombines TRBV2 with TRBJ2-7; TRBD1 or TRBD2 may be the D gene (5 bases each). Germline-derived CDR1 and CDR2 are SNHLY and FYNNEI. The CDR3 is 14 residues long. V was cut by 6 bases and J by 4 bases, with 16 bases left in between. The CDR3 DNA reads TGTGCCAGCAGGGGACCCCGGTCTATATACGAGCAGTACTTC. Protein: CASRGPRSIYEQYF.

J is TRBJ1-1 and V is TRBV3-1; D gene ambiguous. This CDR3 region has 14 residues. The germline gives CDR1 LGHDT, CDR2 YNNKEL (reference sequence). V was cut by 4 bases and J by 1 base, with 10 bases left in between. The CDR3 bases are TGTGCCAGCAGCCTCGGGGAGGCGAACACTGAAGCTTTCTTT. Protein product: CASSLGEANTEAFF.

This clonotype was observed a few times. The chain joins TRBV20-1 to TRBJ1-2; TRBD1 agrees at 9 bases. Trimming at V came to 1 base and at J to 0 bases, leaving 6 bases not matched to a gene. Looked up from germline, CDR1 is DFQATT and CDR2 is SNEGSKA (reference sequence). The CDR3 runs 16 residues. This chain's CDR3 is CSARAPGQGTNYGYTF. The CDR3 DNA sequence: TGCAGTGCTAGAGCCCCCGGACAGGGGACTAACTATGGCTACACCTTC.

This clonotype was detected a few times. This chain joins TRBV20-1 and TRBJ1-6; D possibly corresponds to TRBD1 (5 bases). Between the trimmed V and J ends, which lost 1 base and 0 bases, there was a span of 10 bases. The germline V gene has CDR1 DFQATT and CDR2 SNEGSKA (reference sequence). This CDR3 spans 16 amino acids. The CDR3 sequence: CSARVGGSSYNSPLHF. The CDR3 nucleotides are TGCAGTGCTAGAGTCGGGGGGAGCTCCTATAATTCACCCCTCCACTTT.

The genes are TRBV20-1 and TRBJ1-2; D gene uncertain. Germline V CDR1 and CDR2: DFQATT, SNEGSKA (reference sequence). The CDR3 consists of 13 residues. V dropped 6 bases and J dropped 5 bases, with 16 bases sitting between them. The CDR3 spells CSAPEGGWYGYTF. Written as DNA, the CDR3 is TGCAGTGCCCCCGAAGGAGGGTGGTATGGCTACACCTTC.

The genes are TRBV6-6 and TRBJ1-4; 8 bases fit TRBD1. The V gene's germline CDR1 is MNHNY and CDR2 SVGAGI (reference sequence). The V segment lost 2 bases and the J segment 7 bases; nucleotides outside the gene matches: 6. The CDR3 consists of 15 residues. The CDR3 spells CASSYLTGVGEKLFF. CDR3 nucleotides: TGTGCCAGCAGTTACCTGACAGGGGTTGGTGAAAAACTGTTTTTT.

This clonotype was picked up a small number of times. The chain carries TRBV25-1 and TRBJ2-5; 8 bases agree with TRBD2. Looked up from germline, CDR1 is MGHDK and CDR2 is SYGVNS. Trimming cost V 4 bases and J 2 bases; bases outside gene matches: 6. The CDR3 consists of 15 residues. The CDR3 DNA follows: TGTGCCAGCAGTGGGGGGACTAGTTGGCAAGAGACCCAGTACTTC. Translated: CASSGGTSWQETQYF.

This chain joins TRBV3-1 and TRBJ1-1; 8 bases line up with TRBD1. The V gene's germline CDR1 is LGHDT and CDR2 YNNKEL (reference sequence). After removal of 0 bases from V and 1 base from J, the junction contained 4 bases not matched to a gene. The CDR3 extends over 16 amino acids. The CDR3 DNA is TGTGCCAGCAGCCAAGAGCGGACAGGGAGGAACACTGAAGCTTTCTTT. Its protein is CASSQERTGRNTEAFF.

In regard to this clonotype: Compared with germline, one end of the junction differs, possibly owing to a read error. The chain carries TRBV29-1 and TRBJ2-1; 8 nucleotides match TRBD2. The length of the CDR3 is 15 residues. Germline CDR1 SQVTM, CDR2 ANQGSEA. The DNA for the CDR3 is TGCAGCGCTGAAGACGGGACTAGTTTTTACAATGAGCAGTTCTTC. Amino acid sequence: CSAEDGTSFYNEQFF.

CDR3 region: CSVAGTGRAGELFF. CDR3 DNA sequence: TGCAGCGTAGCCGGGACAGGACGGGCCGGGGAGCTGTTTTTT. This chain links TRBV29-1 with TRBJ2-2; TRBD1 agrees at 8 bases. This CDR3 comprises 14 residues. V lost 6 bases and J lost 6; bases outside the gene matches: 9. In germline, CDR1 is SQVTM, CDR2 ANQGSEA.

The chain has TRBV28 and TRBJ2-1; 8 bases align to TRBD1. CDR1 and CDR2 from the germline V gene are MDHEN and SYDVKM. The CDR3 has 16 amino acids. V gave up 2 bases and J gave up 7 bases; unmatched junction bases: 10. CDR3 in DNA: TGTGCCAGCAGTTTAGCGACAGGGGTGGGACAGAATGAGCAGTTCTTC. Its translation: CASSLATGVGQNEQFF.

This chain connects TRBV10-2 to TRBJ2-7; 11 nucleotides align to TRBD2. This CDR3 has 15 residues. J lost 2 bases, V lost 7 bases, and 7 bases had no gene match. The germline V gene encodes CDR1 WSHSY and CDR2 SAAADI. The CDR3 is CASTPGTSGPYEQYF. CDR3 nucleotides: TGCGCCAGCACCCCTGGGACTAGCGGTCCCTACGAGCAGTACTTC.